This passage covers 22 T cell receptor beta chains from one sample sequenced in a study of blood T cell repertoires in COVID-19. Repertoires were generated with immunoSEQ multiplex PCR, while TCRdb's copy carries only in-frame clones and drops some. The table has about 220,000 clones, roughly 80% seen once. The source material was peripheral blood. The source is a middle-aged woman with active or convalescent COVID-19.

The gene calls are TRBV2 and TRBJ2-1; TRBD2 matches 8 bases. Germline-derived CDR1 and CDR2 are SNHLY and FYNNEI. Trimming took 4 bases from V and 0 from J; bases not matched to a gene: 5. The CDR3 sequence is 16 residues long. CDR3 sequence: CASSGTSRSSYNEQFF. Written as DNA, the CDR3 is TGTGCCAGCAGTGGGACTAGCCGGAGCTCCTACAATGAGCAGTTCTTC.

The chain couples TRBV18 to TRBJ2-7, with 11 nucleotides matching TRBD1. V shed 3 bases, J shed 3 bases, and the junction held 4 bases outside the gene matches. CDR3 length equals 15 residues. Germline V CDR1 and CDR2: KGHSH, LQKENI. CDR3 sequence: CASSPGTGGYYEQYF. As DNA, the CDR3 is TGTGCCAGCTCACCGGGGACAGGGGGATACTACGAGCAGTACTTC. The full variable domain, its missing parts supplied by reference TRBV18 and TRBJ2-7, is NAGVMQNPRHLVRRRGQEARLRCSPMKGHSHVYWYRQLPEEGLKFMVYLQKENIIDESGMPKERFSAEFPKEGPSILRIQQVVRGDSAAYFCASSPGTGGYYEQYFGPGTRLTVT.

The gene calls are TRBV28 and TRBJ2-6; D is undetermined. Germline assignment: CDR1 MDHEN and CDR2 SYDVKM. Trimming shortened V by 5 bases and J by 3 bases, and 11 bases separated the two germline ends. The CDR3 covers 15 residues. DNA of the CDR3: TGTGCCAGCAGTCTGTTCTCCTTTGGGGCCAACGTCCTGACTTTC. It yields the protein CASSLFSFGANVLTF.

The V gene is TRBV6-6, the J gene TRBJ2-1, with 12 bases aligning to TRBD2. Germline trimming cut 6 bases from V and 2 bases from J; bases unmatched to any gene: 5. The germline V gene has CDR1 MNHNY and CDR2 SVGAGI (reference sequence). CDR3 length equals 16 residues. In DNA form, the CDR3 reads TGTGCCAGCAGCCGCCGGACTAGCGGGGCCTACAATGAGCAGTTCTTC. Protein sequence: CASSRRTSGAYNEQFF.

V usage is TRBV2 and J usage is TRBJ2-5; D is perhaps TRBD1 (6 bases). The germline V and J ends were trimmed by 6 bases and 1 base, with 9 bases remaining between them. CDR1 is SNHLY, CDR2 FYNNEI, per germline. The CDR3 sequence is 13 residues long. CDR3 nucleotides: TGTGCCAGCAGCGGGACAACCCAAGAGACCCAGTACTTC. Translating gives CASSGTTQETQYF.

The rearrangement links TRBV10-3 to TRBJ2-5; D is possibly TRBD1 (6 bases). This CDR3 region has 14 residues. Germline assignment: CDR1 ENHRY and CDR2 SYGVKD. Trimming removed 6 bases at V and 1 base at J, with 12 bases between. The CDR3 reads CAIRERDTQETQYF. The CDR3 DNA is TGTGCCATCAGGGAAAGGGACACCCAAGAGACCCAGTACTTC.

The chain combines TRBV30 with TRBJ1-2; D unclear. Trimming removed 3 bases from V and 2 bases from J, with 4 bases in between. The CDR3 is made up of 11 amino acids. Germline assignment: CDR1 GTSNPN and CDR2 SVGIG (reference sequence). CDR3 bases: TGTGCCTGGAGGGCAAACTATGGCTACACCTTC. Its protein is CAWRANYGYTF.

For the CDR3, the DNA is TGTGCCATCAGTGAGTTAGACCTGAGGTTGGGGCGGAGCTCCTACAATGAGCAGTTCTTC. This gives the protein CAISELDLRLGRSSYNEQFF. The chain has TRBV10-3 and TRBJ2-1; tentatively, D is TRBD1 (5 bases). V lost 1 base and J 0 bases, leaving 22 bases between the germline ends. Germline V lookup: CDR1 ENHRY, CDR2 SYGVKD. The CDR3 runs to 20 residues.

V gene TRBV5-5 combines with J gene TRBJ1-6; D ambiguous. The CDR3 extends over 16 amino acids. Germline V lookup: CDR1 SGHKS, CDR2 YYEKEE (reference sequence). The ends were cut back, 4 bases at V and 4 bases at J, with 15 bases in the middle. Here the CDR3 DNA reads TGTGCCAGCAGCGCTGGCCGGGTTAAGTATAATTCACCCCTCCACTTT. Translation: CASSAGRVKYNSPLHF.

V and J are TRBV3-1 (or the pseudogene TRBV3-2) and TRBJ1-6, with a tentative D call TRBD1 (6 bases). The germline V gene encodes CDR1 LGHDT and CDR2 YNNKEL (reference sequence). Deletions cut 1 base from V and 7 bases from J, with 14 bases between. The CDR3 length is 16 residues. The CDR3: CASSQGSSQGNSPLHF. The CDR3 DNA follows: TGTGCCAGCAGCCAAGGGTCGTCTCAGGGGAATTCACCCCTCCACTTT.

The chain has TRBV19 and TRBJ1-5; D possibly corresponds to TRBD1 (6 bases). Germline-derived CDR1 and CDR2 are LNHDA and SQIVND (reference sequence). The length of the CDR3 is 16 residues. V was shortened by 1 base and J by 4 bases, with 14 bases between the two germline ends. The DNA of the CDR3 is TGTGCCAGTAGTATAGCGGCAGGGGTTGGAAATCAGCCCCAGCATTTT. Translating it yields CASSIAAGVGNQPQHF.

The chain has TRBV24-1 and TRBJ2-3, with TRBD1 identical over 7 bases. Germline V gene sequence: CDR1 KGHDR, CDR2 SFDVKD. This CDR3 has 15 amino acids. V lost 2 bases, J lost 2 bases, and 3 bases stayed unmatched. The CDR3 DNA sequence: TGTGCCACCAGTGATTCGGGACAGATCACAGATACGCAGTATTTT. The encoded protein is CATSDSGQITDTQYF.

This clone was counted many times. The chain joins TRBV19 to TRBJ1-2; 9 positions agree with TRBD1. This CDR3 is built from 14 residues. V shed 5 bases and J 3 bases; nucleotides not matched to a gene: 4. Per germline, CDR1 LNHDA and CDR2 SQIVND (reference sequence). CDR3 bases: TGTGCCAGTAGTTACGGACAGGGGTACTATGGCTACACCTTC. It codes for CASSYGQGYYGYTF.

The chain employs TRBV4-1 and TRBJ2-2; D is unresolved. Trimming took 0 bases from V and 4 from J, leaving 12 bases between them. The CDR3 consists of 16 residues. Germline lookup yields CDR1 MGHRA and CDR2 YSYEKL. The CDR3, as DNA: TGCGCCAGCAGCCAAGATCGCAGGCCGAGCACCGGGGAGCTGTTTTTT. As protein: CASSQDRRPSTGELFF.

V and J are TRBV30 and TRBJ2-1, with D perhaps matching TRBD2 (5 bases). V lost 1 base and J 9 bases, leaving 10 bases between the germline ends. CDR1 is GTSNPN, CDR2 SVGIG, per germline (reference sequence). The CDR3 is 12 residues long. CDR3 amino acids: CAWSGPSGEQFF. The DNA for the CDR3 is TGTGCCTGGAGTGGGCCCAGCGGTGAGCAGTTCTTC.

V usage is TRBV11-2 and J usage is TRBJ2-3; D possibly corresponds to TRBD2 (5 bases). Trimming left V 1 base short and J 7 bases short, with 9 bases between. The germline V gene encodes CDR1 SGHAT and CDR2 FQNNGV. The CDR3 is made up of 13 amino acids. The CDR3 sequence is CASSLAEGNTQYF. In nucleotides, the CDR3 is TGTGCCAGCAGCTTAGCAGAGGGAAATACGCAGTATTTT. The entire variable domain, with the rest obtained from reference TRBV11-2 and TRBJ2-3, is as follows: EAGVAQSPRYKIIEKRQSVAFWCNPISGHATLYWYQQILGQGPKLLIQFQNNGVVDDSQLPKDRFSAERLKGVDSTLKIQPAKLEDSAVYLCASSLAEGNTQYFGPGTRLTVL.

Concerning this clone itself: Other DNA sequences within the sample encode an identical CDR3. This rearrangement joins TRBV7-3 to TRBJ1-3, with D tentatively TRBD1 (6 bases). Trimming removed 2 bases from V and 4 bases from J, with 6 bases in between. The length of the CDR3 is 13 residues. Germline-derived CDR1 and CDR2 are SGHTA and FQGTGA. CDR3 in amino acids: CASSLGQGNTIYF. The CDR3 DNA sequence: TGTGCCAGCAGCTTAGGACAGGGAAACACCATATATTTT.

In this sample, this clone turned up once. V gene TRBV7-9 combines with J gene TRBJ2-7; 14 bases are a match to TRBD2. The V and J ends lost 4 bases and 5 bases, in that order; junction bases with no gene match: 1. The CDR3 spans 14 residues. CDR1 is SEHNR, CDR2 FQNEAQ, per germline (reference sequence). For the CDR3, the DNA is TGTGCCAGCAGCTCGACTAGCGGGAGGGACGAGCAGTACTTC. Translating it yields CASSSTSGRDEQYF.

The rearrangement links TRBV11-2 to TRBJ1-4; no firm D call. Trimming left V 4 bases short and J 6 bases short, with 18 bases between. Germline loops: CDR1 SGHAT, CDR2 FQNNGV. The CDR3 contains 16 residues. In nucleotides, the CDR3 is TGTGCCAGCAGCTCAAACCCCTCCAGGCGGGATGAAAAACTGTTTTTT. Translation: CASSSNPSRRDEKLFF.

This rearrangement joins TRBV28 to TRBJ1-2, with TRBD1 identical over 7 bases. Germline V gives CDR1 MDHEN, CDR2 SYDVKM. The CDR3 is made up of 14 amino acids. The ends lost 6 bases at V and 2 bases at J; junction bases unmatched: 6. CDR3 amino acids: CASRLGQKNYGYTF. The CDR3 DNA sequence: TGTGCCAGCAGGTTGGGACAGAAAAACTATGGCTACACCTTC.

This chain links TRBV29-1 with TRBJ1-3, with 7 positions matching TRBD1. CDR3 length equals 18 residues. Germline V CDR1 and CDR2: SQVTM, ANQGSEA. The trim removed 0 bases at V and 3 bases at J, leaving 14 bases unmatched. CDR3 amino acids: CSVEDLGGDREDGNTIYF. Here the CDR3 DNA reads TGCAGCGTTGAAGATCTTGGCGGAGACAGGGAGGATGGAAACACCATATATTTT.

This chain uses TRBV6-1 with TRBJ1-2, with 8 bases matching TRBD1. Germline V gene data show CDR1 as MNHNS and CDR2 as SASEGT. Trimming at V came to 1 base and at J to 5 bases, leaving 9 bases not matched to a gene. This CDR3 region has 16 residues. This CDR3 reads CASSEGTGTLWYGYTF. The CDR3 DNA follows: TGTGCCAGCAGTGAAGGGACAGGGACCCTTTGGTATGGCTACACCTTC.